The clone carrying this T cell receptor (beta chain) has a handful of counts. The CDR3 is 14 residues long. CDR1 and CDR2 from the germline V gene are SGHVS and FNYEAQ. Next came a second PCR, run for about 6 to 11 cycles, which used a sample-barcoded 5' primer along with a J-beta primer mix. TCRdb re-analysed the 5' RACE reads in MiXCR, keeping a single row per CDR3 protein. The sample comprises 700,000 or so distinct CDR3 sequences, roughly 41% of which are singletons, and around 30% rests with the top ten. This entry is derived from a study of blood T cells in healthy people across ages. The sequenced sample was blood. The TCR comes from an elderly man in good health. The chain employs TRBV7-6 and TRBJ2-5; TRBD1 matches 7 bases. The J call may not be correct, given that the DNA end is closer to TRBJ2-7. CDR3: CASSETDRAYEQYF. The CDR3 DNA reads as TGTGCCAGCAGCGAAACCGACAGGGCCTACGAGCAGTACTTC.